The clone carrying this TCR beta chain occurred many times. This record comes from a study of regulatory T cells in long-lasting Graves disease. The wider study: The study enrolled newly diagnosed Graves' patients on antithyroid drugs under 3 months.

Noted time point: newly diagnosed GD, antithyroid drugs for less than 3 months. Extracted PBMC RNA gave rise to the TCR library. Criteria from the American Thyroid Association guidelines were applied to diagnose Graves' disease. With iRepertoire HTBI primers and Arm-PCR of CDR3 regions, TCR beta libraries were built. MiXCR, run by TCRdb on the multiplex PCR reads, gives a single entry per CDR3 protein. The table records around 330,000 distinct CDR3 sequences, about 18% of them present only once. Germline V gives CDR1 MNHEY, CDR2 SMNVEV (reference sequence). This CDR3 has 16 amino acids. The V end lost 6 bases, the J end lost 1 base, and 16 bases lay between the germline ends.

The receptor was derived from a female donor with Graves disease. This chain uses TRBV27 with TRBJ1-5; TRBD1 might be the D (5 bases). The sequences come from peripheral blood mononuclear cells (PBMCs), collected at new diagnosis, from a patient treated with antithyroid drugs. CDR3 in DNA: TGTGCCAGCAGACCAAGCGGGGGGGGAAGCAATCAGCCCCAGCATTTT. Encoded protein: CASRPSGGGSNQPQHF.